Following are 27 T cell receptor beta chains from one sample sequenced in a study of cytomegalovirus exposure and HLA in healthy donors. PCR was performed using 60 Vbeta and 13 Jbeta primers. Profiled with immunoSEQ multiplex PCR; TCRdb holds only in-frame clones, not every one. The sample contains about 140,000 clones, approximately 80% of which appear only once. Sequencing was carried out using PBMCs. These TCRs come from a male donor in good health and CMV-seronegative.

The V and J genes are TRBV7-2 and TRBJ2-3; 9 nucleotides align to TRBD1. Germline trimming cut 3 bases from V and 3 bases from J; bases unmatched to any gene: 4. This CDR3 contains 15 residues. Germline CDR1 reads SGHTA; CDR2 reads FQGNSA. The CDR3 coding sequence is TGTGCCAGCAGCTTCGTGGGACAGGGAACAGATACGCAGTATTTT. This gives the protein CASSFVGQGTDTQYF.

The gene calls are TRBV11-2 and TRBJ2-7; perhaps TRBD1 as D (5 bases). The germline V and J ends were trimmed by 5 bases and 5 bases, with 19 bases remaining between them. Germline V gives CDR1 SGHAT, CDR2 FQNNGV. CDR3 length equals 15 residues. The CDR3 DNA follows: TGTGCCAGCAGCCAACAGGACGGTAGAGTACACGAGCAGTACTTC. Protein: CASSQQDGRVHEQYF.

V gene TRBV9 combines with J gene TRBJ2-7; the match to TRBD2 covers 8 bases. There are 15 residues in the CDR3. V was pared by 0 bases and J by 0 bases, with 2 bases of the junction left unmatched. Germline lookup yields CDR1 SGDLS and CDR2 YYNGEE. CDR3 bases: TGTGCCAGCAGCGTAGAAAGCGGGGGCTCCTACGAGCAGTACTTC. As protein: CASSVESGGSYEQYF.

The CDR3 nucleotides read TGTGCCTGGACCCGGGACAGGGGGCTTGCGGGTGAAGCTTTCTTT. Its translation: CAWTRDRGLAGEAFF. The chain joins TRBV30 to TRBJ1-1; 12 bases agree with TRBD1. With 4 bases clipped from V and 7 bases from J, the junction kept 10 bases outside the gene matches. Germline-derived CDR1 and CDR2 are GTSNPN and SVGIG (reference sequence). CDR3 length equals 15 residues.

CDR3 in amino acids: CASSQVTDNYGYTF. CDR3 DNA sequence: TGCGCCAGCAGCCAAGTAACAGATAACTATGGCTACACCTTC. The chain joins TRBV4-3 to TRBJ1-2; no clear D. This CDR3 spans 14 amino acids. Trimming left V 1 base short and J 1 base short, with 7 bases between. In germline, CDR1 is LGHNA, CDR2 YSLEER.

The chain carries TRBV6-5 and TRBJ1-4; perhaps TRBD1 as D (5 bases). This CDR3 contains 16 residues. V was trimmed by 0 bases and J by 5 bases, leaving 13 bases between them. Germline V gene data show CDR1 as MNHEY and CDR2 as SVGAGI. CDR3 in DNA: TGTGCCAGCAGTTACTCGGGGCAGAAGATAAATGAAAAACTGTTTTTT. This encodes CASSYSGQKINEKLFF.

CDR3 amino acids: CASSPGDRTTGELFF. The CDR3 bases are TGTGCCAGCAGCCCAGGGGACAGGACTACCGGGGAGCTGTTTTTT. V gene TRBV11-2 combines with J gene TRBJ2-2; TRBD1 matches 8 bases. With 5 bases clipped from V and 5 bases from J, the junction kept 7 bases outside the gene matches. The V gene's germline CDR1 is SGHAT and CDR2 FQNNGV. There are 15 residues in the CDR3. The variable domain in full, completed from reference TRBV11-2 and TRBJ2-2, reads EAGVAQSPRYKIIEKRQSVAFWCNPISGHATLYWYQQILGQGPKLLIQFQNNGVVDDSQLPKDRFSAERLKGVDSTLKIQPAKLEDSAVYLCASSPGDRTTGELFFGEGSRLTVL.

The chain uses TRBV2 and TRBJ2-2, with a tentative D call TRBD1 (6 bases). V was cut by 6 bases and J by 4 bases, with 18 bases left in between. Germline CDR1 and CDR2: SNHLY and FYNNEI. The CDR3 consists of 16 residues. In DNA, the CDR3 is TGTGCCAGCAGGAGGGACGGGCAGGGGTCCACCGGGGAGCTGTTTTTT. Its protein product is CASRRDGQGSTGELFF. The whole variable domain, filled in from reference TRBV2 and TRBJ2-2, reads EPEVTQTPSHQVTQMGQEVILRCVPISNHLYFYWYRQILGQKVEFLVSFYNNEISEKSEIFDDQFSVERPDGSNFTLKIRSTKLEDSAMYFCASRRDGQGSTGELFFGEGSRLTVL.

The chain employs TRBV28 and TRBJ2-5; possibly TRBD1 for D (5 bases). Gene TRBJ2-7 matches the end of the DNA better, so the J call may be wrong. CDR3 length: 14 amino acids. Germline V gives CDR1 MDHEN, CDR2 SYDVKM. CDR3 coding DNA: TGTGCCAGCAGTTTAGGAATTTCAGGGCTCGAGCAGTACTTC. It is translated as CASSLGISGLEQYF.

This chain uses TRBV18 with TRBJ1-2; maybe TRBD1 (6 bases). Germline V CDR1 and CDR2: KGHSH, LQKENI. Deletions cut 3 bases from V and 0 bases from J, with 14 bases between. CDR3 length equals 16 residues. The CDR3 is CASSPSRTESNYGYTF. Here the CDR3 DNA reads TGTGCCAGCTCACCTTCGAGGACAGAGTCTAACTATGGCTACACCTTC.

The chain joins TRBV6-6 to TRBJ2-3, with a weak D call TRBD2 (7 bases). This CDR3 comprises 16 residues. V lost 8 bases to trimming and J lost 6 bases, with 24 bases between them. CDR1 is MNHNY and CDR2 is SVGAGI in the germline V gene (reference sequence). CDR3 nucleotides: TGTGCCAGCCATCATGAGAGGGGGGGGGAGTCGGATACGCAGTATTTT. Translating it yields CASHHERGGESDTQYF.

This clone was observed a handful of times. The CDR3 sequence: CASSPSEGAEQYF. The CDR3 DNA reads TGTGCCAGCTCACCTTCGGAGGGGGCCGAGCAGTACTTC. V gene TRBV18 combines with J gene TRBJ2-7, with D maybe TRBD1 (7 bases). CDR1 and CDR2 (germline): KGHSH, LQKENI. This CDR3 has 13 residues. V lost 3 bases to trimming and J lost 6 bases, with 12 bases between them.

This rearrangement joins TRBV4-3 to TRBJ1-1, with 10 bases matching TRBD1. The CDR3 is 17 amino acids. The V gene's germline CDR1 is LGHNA and CDR2 YSLEER. The V and J ends lost 2 bases and 4 bases, in that order; junction bases with no gene match: 10. For the CDR3, the DNA is TGCGCCAGCAGCCAACACGGGACAGGGGAGGTAAGCACTGAAGCTTTCTTT. Encoded protein: CASSQHGTGEVSTEAFF.

The genes are TRBV6-5 and TRBJ1-5, with D uncertain. The V end was cut by 11 bases, the J end by 0 bases, with 11 bases between. Germline assignment: CDR1 MNHEY and CDR2 SVGAGI. The CDR3 runs 13 residues. The CDR3 loop reads CASGKNSNQPQHF. The CDR3, as DNA: TGTGCCTCGGGGAAGAATAGCAATCAGCCCCAGCATTTT.

The chain combines TRBV5-5 with TRBJ2-7; 9 nucleotides align to TRBD2. The CDR3 length is 15 residues. CDR1 and CDR2 from the germline V gene are SGHKS and YYEKEE (reference sequence). J gave up 7 bases and V 0 bases, and 8 bases lay outside the gene matches. As DNA, the CDR3 is TGTGCCAGCAGCTTGGCCGGCGGGGGGGCCCGAGAGCAGTACTTC. Translating gives CASSLAGGGAREQYF.

The chain couples TRBV5-1 to TRBJ1-2; tentatively, D is TRBD1 (6 bases). The CDR3 has 13 amino acids. V was shortened by 4 bases and J by 4 bases, with 11 bases between the two germline ends. Germline V gives CDR1 SGHRS, CDR2 YFSETQ. The CDR3 nucleotides read TGCGCCAGCAGCGTGGACAGCTTCTATGGCTACACCTTC. It yields the protein CASSVDSFYGYTF.

The table lists this clone with a few counts. The gene calls are TRBV7-9 and TRBJ2-1, with D possibly being TRBD2 (6 bases). There are 17 residues in the CDR3. Trimming cost V 1 base and J 2 bases, with 15 bases left between them. Germline-derived CDR1 and CDR2 are SEHNR and FQNEAQ (reference sequence). Written as DNA, the CDR3 is TGTGCCAGCAGCTTAGTACTAGCCTTTAATACCTACAATGAGCAGTTCTTC. Translated: CASSLVLAFNTYNEQFF. Combining the CDR3 with reference TRBV7-9 and TRBJ2-1 gives the whole variable domain DTGVSQNPRHKITKRGQNVTFRCDPISEHNRLYWYRQTLGQGPEFLTYFQNEAQLEKSRLLSDRFSAERPKGSFSTLEIQRTEQGDSAMYLCASSLVLAFNTYNEQFFGPGTRLTVL.

This rearrangement joins TRBV9 to TRBJ2-1; D is possibly TRBD2 (6 bases). Germline V CDR1 and CDR2: SGDLS, YYNGEE. V was clipped by 2 bases and J by 5 bases, with 17 bases between them. CDR3 size: 16 residues. CDR3: CASSVHRSGPNNEQFF. The CDR3 DNA is TGTGCCAGCAGCGTTCATAGAAGCGGGCCCAACAATGAGCAGTTCTTC.

This clone was observed a handful of times. The V and J genes are TRBV4-3 and TRBJ2-7, with D maybe TRBD1 (7 bases). Germline V CDR1 and CDR2: LGHNA, YSLEER. V was trimmed by 0 bases and J by 4 bases, leaving 13 bases between them. This CDR3 comprises 15 residues. CDR3 in DNA: TGCGCCAGCAGCCAAGATGAGGGGGCGGGGTACGAGCAGTACTTC. Translating it yields CASSQDEGAGYEQYF.

The CDR3 DNA sequence: TGTGCCAGCAGCGTAGCCGGAGGGTCAGAGACCCAGTACTTC. Translation gives CASSVAGGSETQYF. The chain uses TRBV9 and TRBJ2-5; maybe TRBD2 (6 bases). Germline CDR1 and CDR2: SGDLS and YYNGEE. The V gene lost 0 bases and the J gene lost 4 bases, with 10 bases spanning the gap. This CDR3 is 14 amino acids long.

V is TRBV11-2 and J is TRBJ1-3; TRBD1 matches at 7 bases. V trimming: 4 bases; J trimming: 5 bases; junction bases outside the gene matches: 8. In germline, CDR1 is SGHAT, CDR2 FQNNGV. The CDR3 is 15 amino acids. CDR3 region: CASSSLRDRRNTIYF. The DNA for the CDR3 is TGTGCCAGCAGCTCACTCCGGGACAGAAGAAACACCATATATTTT.

The rearrangement links TRBV5-6 to TRBJ2-1; 7 bases line up with TRBD2. Germline V gene data show CDR1 as SGHDT and CDR2 as YYEEEE. The trim removed 0 bases at V and 10 bases at J, leaving 1 base unmatched. There are 12 residues in the CDR3. This CDR3 reads CASSLGGGEQFF. CDR3 coding DNA: TGTGCCAGCAGCTTGGGGGGAGGGGAGCAGTTCTTC.

This chain links TRBV4-1 with TRBJ1-5; possible D gene TRBD1, 6 bases. The CDR3 is made up of 17 amino acids. Trimming pared 1 base from V and 0 bases from J, leaving 13 bases between. The germline V gene has CDR1 MGHRA and CDR2 YSYEKL. In DNA form, the CDR3 reads TGCGCCAGCAGCCAAGGGGGGCGTGCGTATAGCAATCAGCCCCAGCATTTT. It codes for CASSQGGRAYSNQPQHF.

The V and J genes are TRBV5-4 and TRBJ2-3; a weak D match, TRBD2 (5 bases). The CDR3 runs 15 residues. Germline CDR1 reads SGHNT; CDR2 reads YYREEE (reference sequence). V was shortened by 4 bases and J by 1 base, with 13 bases between the two germline ends. This CDR3 is CASSAAGSGTDTQYF. CDR3 nucleotide sequence: TGTGCCAGCAGCGCGGCGGGTAGCGGCACAGATACGCAGTATTTT.

This clone was observed a single time. V usage is TRBV29-1 and J usage is TRBJ1-1; perhaps TRBD1 as D (6 bases). Trimming pared 6 bases from V and 1 base from J, leaving 12 bases between. CDR1 SQVTM and CDR2 ANQGSEA come from the germline V gene. CDR3 length equals 13 residues. CDR3 bases: TGCAGCGTCGGGAGGGGGAGGAACACTGAAGCTTTCTTT. The encoded protein is CSVGRGRNTEAFF. Using reference TRBV29-1 and TRBJ1-1 for the parts outside the CDR3, the full variable domain is SAVISQKPSRDICQRGTSLTIQCQVDSQVTMMFWYRQQPGQSLTLIATANQGSEATYESGFVIDKFPISRPNLTFSTLTVSNMSPEDSSIYLCSVGRGRNTEAFFGQGTRLTVV.

A few counts support this clone. The chain uses TRBV7-9 and TRBJ1-2; 8 bases match TRBD1. Trimming removed 1 base from V and 6 bases from J; junction bases left unmatched: 7. The CDR3 is 15 residues long. The germline V gene encodes CDR1 SEHNR and CDR2 FQNEAQ (reference sequence). The CDR3 DNA follows: TGTGCCAGCAGCTTAGATCGCAGGGGGCCGCATGGCTACACCTTC. Amino acid sequence: CASSLDRRGPHGYTF. Full variable domain (rest looked up from reference TRBV7-9 and TRBJ1-2): DTGVSQNPRHKITKRGQNVTFRCDPISEHNRLYWYRQTLGQGPEFLTYFQNEAQLEKSRLLSDRFSAERPKGSFSTLEIQRTEQGDSAMYLCASSLDRRGPHGYTFGSGTRLTVV.

The chain uses TRBV5-1 and TRBJ1-2; D is possibly TRBD1 (5 bases). Trimming took 4 bases from V and 3 from J, leaving 10 bases between them. The CDR3 is 13 residues long. Germline CDR1 and CDR2: SGHRS and YFSETQ. The CDR3 DNA is TGCGCCAGCAGCCACGGGACTGACTATGGCTACACCTTC. It is translated as CASSHGTDYGYTF.